The T cell receptor beta chain described here comes from a study of cytomegalovirus exposure and HLA in healthy donors. Study outcomes and limitations: The study carried out a later analysis of TCR beta sequences. It associated about 15,000 of them with specific HLA alleles at a false discovery rate of 0.05. Previous analysis showed most TCR beta V segments were productive about 90% or about 30% of the time.

The PCR made use of 60 Vbeta and 13 Jbeta primers. The repertoire was sequenced with immunoSEQ multiplex PCR; TCRdb's copy has only in-frame clones and lacks some. Of about 120,000 clones in the sample, roughly 83% were seen once. This clone appeared once. Its antigen is unidentified. With 8 bases removed from V and 5 bases from J, the gap between germline ends came to 18 bases. The CDR3 length is 14 residues. The V gene's germline CDR1 is MDHEN and CDR2 SYDVKM. This TCR derives from a man in his late teens or twenties in good health and CMV-seronegative. The chain is built from TRBV28 and TRBJ1-1; D may be TRBD1 (6 bases). Sequencing was performed on PBMCs. CDR3 sequence (DNA): TGTGCCAGCTGGGAGGGGGGGACGAGGACTGAAGCTTTCTTT. Its translation is CASWEGGTRTEAFF.